The rows below give T cell receptor beta chains drawn from one sample of a study of cytotoxic CD8 clonotypes in ibrutinib-treated CLL. Clones were read by immunoSEQ multiplex PCR, and TCRdb kept only the in-frame ones, dropping some. Among about 17,000 clones listed, about 70% were seen once. The sample was PBMCs, taken after 12 months of ibrutinib treatment. These receptors all stem from a human donor with chronic lymphocytic leukemia. The CDR3 runs from the conserved cysteine through the conserved F or W.

v_gene	j_gene	CDR3aa
TRBV11-2	TRBJ2-1	CASSLLAGGYNEQFF
TRBV4-1	TRBJ2-7	CASSLGGEGGEQYF
TRBV30	TRBJ2-1	CAWMDEQFF
TRBV5-1	TRBJ1-1	CASSFGGQMNTEAFF
TRBV30	TRBJ1-4	CAWTGMGQEKLFF
TRBV30	TRBJ1-1	CAWSVSKEAFF
TRBV27	TRBJ2-2	CASSFGLRNTGELFF
TRBV18	TRBJ2-1	CASSPAEKIYNEQFF
TRBV9	TRBJ2-3	CASSDSRTDTQYF
TRBV11-2	TRBJ1-4	CASSLGTTNEKLFF
TRBV28	TRBJ2-1	CASSLGADYHYNEQFF
TRBV13	TRBJ2-1	CASSFLLAEYNEQFF
TRBV21-1	TRBJ2-3	CAPNALHTQYF
TRBV5-1	TRBJ2-2	CASSGRLAGGTAGELFF
TRBV5-4	TRBJ2-7	CASSPWTGGRNEQYF
TRBV5-1	TRBJ2-3	CASSLNAGTDTQYF
TRBV27	TRBJ2-3	CASRIRTSGRDTQYF
TRBV6-6	TRBJ1-1	CASSYRVDTEAFF
TRBV5-4	TRBJ2-1	CASSSLDTNEQFF
TRBV7-2	TRBJ2-7	CASSFGPSYEQYF
TRBV6-5	TRBJ2-7	CASSHLTGTGVNEQYF
TRBV2	TRBJ1-1	CATQTDRNTEAFF
TRBV13	TRBJ1-4	CASSFRDKNEKLFF
TRBV7-7	TRBJ2-5	CASSLGLAGVQETQYF
TRBV28	TRBJ2-7	CASSLAQIHEQYF
TRBV28	TRBJ2-7	CASSFFSGSAEQYF
TRBV6-1	TRBJ2-5	CASTGYQETQYF
TRBV29-1	TRBJ2-1	CSVETSGSSYNEQFF
TRBV21-1	TRBJ1-2	CASSNPPGGSYGYTF
TRBV2	TRBJ2-5	CASIGTSLLETQYF
TRBV6-5	TRBJ1-5	CASSSGLPSNQPQHF
TRBV7-7	TRBJ2-1	CASSLAGAGFIGEQFF
TRBV4-1	TRBJ2-7	CASSQGLRGNEQYF
TRBV28	TRBJ2-1	CASSLVSGRAGEQFF
TRBV11-3	TRBJ2-5	CASSSTGDQETQYF
TRBV9	TRBJ1-2	CASSVVGKGGYGYTF
TRBV21-1	TRBJ2-2	CASSKARGPGELFF
TRBV7-6	TRBJ2-7	CASSLGQTLGEQYF
TRBV6-1	TRBJ1-1	CASSSRQDRTEAFF
TRBV9	TRBJ2-5	CASNLQGAQETQYF
TRBV11-2	TRBJ2-1	CASSLTRDSYNEQFF
TRBV5-1	TRBJ1-2	CASSLDRANYGYTF
TRBV9	TRBJ2-2	CASSARGQGTGELFF
TRBV2	TRBJ1-4	CASSGGGEKLFF
TRBV6-1	TRBJ2-2	CASSDIATGELFF
TRBV7-6	TRBJ2-1	CASSLLAGEGEQFF
TRBV18	TRBJ1-1	CASSQGQKTEAFF
TRBV7-3	TRBJ2-1	CASSSTGLGLAGTYNEQFF
TRBV30	TRBJ1-1	CAWSRGTEAFF